The 19 T cell receptor beta chains listed next were all sequenced from one sample in a study of cytomegalovirus exposure and HLA in healthy donors. Use of 60 Vbeta and 13 Jbeta primers characterized the PCR. Profiling relied on immunoSEQ multiplex PCR, and the TCRdb table lists in-frame clones only, not all of them. This table has 200,000 to 300,000 clones, roughly 87% appearing once. Sequencing was performed on PBMCs. The source is a woman aged 40 to 50 in good health and CMV-seropositive.

The chain joins TRBV5-6 to TRBJ2-7; 8 bases match TRBD2. The CDR3 has 14 residues. In germline, CDR1 is SGHDT, CDR2 YYEEEE. Losses at the gene ends were 7 bases for V and 4 bases for J; bases not matched to a gene: 10. The CDR3 DNA sequence: TGTGCCAGCTCCCAAGCGGGAGACACGTACGAGCAGTACTTC. This sequence encodes CASSQAGDTYEQYF.

The gene calls are TRBV5-1 and TRBJ1-2; no firm D call. The germline V gene encodes CDR1 SGHRS and CDR2 YFSETQ. Trimming stripped 0 bases from V and 1 base from J, with 10 bases between. The CDR3 has 15 residues. The CDR3 DNA is TGCGCCAGCAGCTTGGCGAAAAACAATAACTATGGCTACACCTTC. Its protein product is CASSLAKNNNYGYTF.

This clone was observed once. The V and J genes are TRBV5-8 and TRBJ1-5; TRBD1 agrees at 7 bases. CDR1 and CDR2 from the germline V gene are SGHTS and YDEGEE. The CDR3 extends over 16 amino acids. The V and J ends lost 7 bases and 0 bases, in that order; junction bases with no gene match: 10. This CDR3 reads CASGHGTVGSNQPQHF. The CDR3 nucleotides read TGTGCCAGCGGACATGGGACAGTGGGTAGCAATCAGCCCCAGCATTTT.

The chain has TRBV7-2 and TRBJ2-5, with 7 bases lining up with TRBD2. CDR1 and CDR2 from the germline V gene are SGHTA and FQGNSA. After removal of 1 base from V and 6 bases from J, the junction contained 11 bases not matched to a gene. This CDR3 has 16 amino acids. CDR3 amino acids: CASSLDGAGVGKTQYF. DNA for the CDR3: TGTGCCAGCAGCTTAGACGGCGCGGGAGTGGGTAAGACCCAGTACTTC.

V gene TRBV5-8 combines with J gene TRBJ2-7, with D maybe TRBD1 (6 bases). V shed 5 bases and J shed 1 base, with 13 bases lying between them. This CDR3 spans 14 amino acids. Germline-derived CDR1 and CDR2 are SGHTS and YDEGEE. The CDR3 reads CASSLQGGSYEQYF. DNA for the CDR3: TGTGCCAGCAGTTTACAGGGTGGGTCCTACGAGCAGTACTTC.

The V call is TRBV25-1, the J call TRBJ2-5; perhaps TRBD2 as D (5 bases). Between the trimmed V and J ends, which lost 4 bases and 4 bases, there was a span of 22 bases. Germline-derived CDR1 and CDR2 are MGHDK and SYGVNS. CDR3 length: 17 amino acids. The CDR3 loop reads CASSGDRGWNHGETQYF. CDR3 coding DNA: TGTGCCAGCAGTGGTGATCGGGGTTGGAACCACGGAGAGACCCAGTACTTC.

The chain is built from TRBV4-3 and TRBJ1-1, with TRBD1 matching over 8 bases. The CDR3 covers 18 residues. V gave up 0 bases and J gave up 1 base; unmatched junction bases: 10. Looked up from germline, CDR1 is LGHNA and CDR2 is YSLEER. The CDR3 bases are TGCGCCAGCAGCCAAGAACATAGGCCCGGGACAGGGAACACTGAAGCTTTCTTT. The encoded protein is CASSQEHRPGTGNTEAFF.

The chain has TRBV30 and TRBJ1-1; 10 bases match TRBD1. Per the germline V gene, CDR1 is GTSNPN and CDR2 is SVGIG (reference sequence). This CDR3 region has 13 residues. The ends lost 8 bases at V and 4 bases at J; junction bases unmatched: 7. CDR3 nucleotide sequence: TGTGCCCGTGACAGGGGGCTTAGCACTGAAGCTTTCTTT. Residues: CARDRGLSTEAFF.

This sequence joins TRBV23-1 and TRBJ1-1, with D possibly being TRBD1 (5 bases). TRBV23-1 is known as an ORF, though its function is uncertain. This CDR3 is built from 13 residues. Trimming took 7 bases from V and 5 from J, leaving 14 bases between them. The CDR3 sequence is CASMATEYTEAFF. As DNA, the CDR3 is TGCGCCAGCATGGCGACAGAATATACTGAAGCTTTCTTT.

This clone has a handful of counts. One junction end does not reproduce the germline sequence, and a read error may be involved. The chain is built from TRBV7-9 and TRBJ1-2; D is ambiguous. This CDR3 region has 12 residues. The germline V gene encodes CDR1 SEHNR and CDR2 FQNEAQ (reference sequence). CDR3 in DNA: TGTTCCAGCAGCTTTGGGCTCTATGGCTACACCTTC. This gives the protein CSSSFGLYGYTF.

This chain links TRBV5-6 with TRBJ2-5; 9 bases agree with TRBD1. V dropped 0 bases and J dropped 5; count of bases not matched to a gene: 11. The germline CDR1 and CDR2 sequences are SGHDT and YYEEEE. The length of the CDR3 is 17 residues. As DNA, the CDR3 is TGTGCCAGCAGCTTGGCGACAGGGGGGGGGACTGCGGAGACCCAGTACTTC. Its protein product is CASSLATGGGTAETQYF. Full variable domain (rest looked up from reference TRBV5-6 and TRBJ2-5): DAGVTQSPTHLIKTRGQQVTLRCSPKSGHDTVSWYQQALGQGPQFIFQYYEEEERQRGNFPDRFSGHQFPNYSSELNVNALLLGDSALYLCASSLATGGGTAETQYFGPGTRLLVL.

This chain uses TRBV27 with TRBJ2-1; the D gene is possibly TRBD2 (7 bases). Germline-derived CDR1 and CDR2 are MNHEY and SMNVEV (reference sequence). Trimming took off 8 bases at V and 5 bases at J, with 22 bases between the two ends. The CDR3 is 16 residues long. CDR3 residues: CASGFLRGGPHNEQFF. CDR3 DNA sequence: TGTGCCAGCGGCTTTTTGAGGGGGGGGCCCCACAATGAGCAGTTCTTC.

V and J are TRBV9 and TRBJ1-1, with a weak D call TRBD1 (5 bases). The germline gives CDR1 SGDLS, CDR2 YYNGEE. Trimming shortened V by 0 bases and J by 3 bases, and 12 bases separated the two germline ends. This CDR3 is built from 15 residues. The CDR3 loop is CASSVASVRDTEAFF. As DNA, the CDR3 is TGTGCCAGCAGCGTAGCTTCCGTCAGGGACACTGAAGCTTTCTTT.

The chain combines TRBV19 with TRBJ1-2; a weak D match, TRBD1 (6 bases). Per the germline V gene, CDR1 is LNHDA and CDR2 is SQIVND (reference sequence). This CDR3 spans 15 amino acids. The V end lost 1 base, the J end lost 0 bases, and 9 bases lay between the germline ends. CDR3 sequence reads: CASSIADSSNYGYTF. DNA for the CDR3: TGTGCCAGTAGTATAGCGGACAGTTCTAACTATGGCTACACCTTC.

A few counts support this clone. The chain uses TRBV19 and TRBJ1-1, with a weak D call TRBD1 (5 bases). CDR1 is LNHDA, CDR2 SQIVND, per germline (reference sequence). V was pared by 5 bases and J by 4 bases, with 14 bases between. The CDR3 has 14 amino acids. The CDR3 region has the DNA TGTGCCAGTAGTTCCTACGGGGGGAGCACTGAAGCTTTCTTT. As protein: CASSSYGGSTEAFF.

The chain combines TRBV7-7 with TRBJ2-2, with 8 bases lining up with TRBD2. This CDR3 has 16 residues. Trimming removed 1 base from V and 10 bases from J; junction bases left unmatched: 11. Germline loops: CDR1 SSHAT, CDR2 FNYEAQ (reference sequence). DNA of the CDR3: TGTGCCAGCAGCTTAGGTGGTGGCGGGGGGATTGAGGAGCTGTTTTTT. Residues: CASSLGGGGGIEELFF.

J is TRBJ2-5 and V is TRBV4-1, with 9 nucleotides matching TRBD2. This CDR3 contains 17 residues. Trimming cost V 0 bases and J 1 base; bases outside gene matches: 6. CDR1 and CDR2 (germline): MGHRA, YSYEKL. In DNA form, the CDR3 reads TGCGCCAGCAGCCAAGATGGTCTGCGGGGGGGCCAAGAGACCCAGTACTTC. Protein: CASSQDGLRGGQETQYF.

V is TRBV30 and J is TRBJ1-6, with D perhaps TRBD1 (6 bases). There are 15 residues in the CDR3. CDR1 is GTSNPN, CDR2 SVGIG, per germline (reference sequence). V lost 1 base, J lost 5 bases, and 12 bases lay in between. CDR3 sequence: CAWSGLRTDNSPLHF. In nucleotides, the CDR3 is TGTGCCTGGAGTGGTCTCCGGACAGATAATTCACCCCTCCACTTT.

To note about this clone: The same CDR3 can be traced to other DNA sequences in this sample. This CDR3 reads CASSKSLGDTEAFF. CDR3 nucleotides: TGTGCCAGCAGTAAATCGCTAGGGGACACTGAAGCTTTCTTT. The V and J genes are TRBV6-5 and TRBJ1-1, with a weak D call TRBD1 (5 bases). Trimming took off 5 bases at V and 3 bases at J, with 13 bases between the two ends. This CDR3 contains 14 residues. Germline CDR1 is MNHEY and CDR2 is SVGAGI.